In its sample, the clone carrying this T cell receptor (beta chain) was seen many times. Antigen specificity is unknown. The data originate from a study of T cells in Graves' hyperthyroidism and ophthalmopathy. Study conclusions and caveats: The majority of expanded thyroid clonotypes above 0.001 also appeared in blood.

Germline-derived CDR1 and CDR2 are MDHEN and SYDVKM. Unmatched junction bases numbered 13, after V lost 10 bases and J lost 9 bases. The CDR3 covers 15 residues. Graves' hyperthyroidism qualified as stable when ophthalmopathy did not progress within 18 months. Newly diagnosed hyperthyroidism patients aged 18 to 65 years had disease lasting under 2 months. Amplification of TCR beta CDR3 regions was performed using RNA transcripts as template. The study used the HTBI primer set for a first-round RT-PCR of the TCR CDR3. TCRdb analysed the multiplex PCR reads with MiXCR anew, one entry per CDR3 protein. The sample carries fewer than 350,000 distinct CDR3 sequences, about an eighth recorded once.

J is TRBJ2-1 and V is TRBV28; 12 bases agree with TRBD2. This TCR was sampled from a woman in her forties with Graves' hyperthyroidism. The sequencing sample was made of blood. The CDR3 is CATDFLAGGIGEQFF. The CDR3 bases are TGTGCCACCGATTTCCTAGCGGGAGGGATCGGTGAGCAGTTCTTC. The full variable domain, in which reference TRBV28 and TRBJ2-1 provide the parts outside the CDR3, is DVKVTQSSRYLVKRTGEKVFLECVQDMDHENMFWYRQDPGLGLRLIYFSYDVKMKEKGDIPEGYSVSREKKERFSLILESASTNQTSMYLCATDFLAGGIGEQFFGPGTRLTVL.